This T cell receptor beta chain was documented in a study of blood T cell repertoires in COVID-19. CDR3 length: 16 residues. In germline, CDR1 is SGHRS, CDR2 YFSETQ. V shed 4 bases and J shed 5 bases, with 18 bases lying between them. Sequencing used immunoSEQ multiplex PCR; TCRdb keeps in-frame clones, though not all of them. This table holds 40,000 to 50,000 clones, around 83% found once. This sequence originates from a man between 65 and 80 years old with acute or convalescent COVID-19. Sequencing was performed on peripheral blood. This chain joins TRBV5-1 and TRBJ1-4; D is unresolved. This CDR3 reads CASSLPSGATNEKLFF. DNA for the CDR3: TGCGCCAGCAGCCTTCCTTCGGGAGCCACAAATGAAAAACTGTTTTTT. Full variable domain (missing parts from reference TRBV5-1 and TRBJ1-4): KAGVTQTPRYLIKTRGQQVTLSCSPISGHRSVSWYQQTPGQGLQFLFEYFSETQRNKGNFPGRFSGRQFSNSRSEMNVSTLELGDSALYLCASSLPSGATNEKLFFGSGTQLSVL.